This TCR beta chain was retrieved from a study of a mutant IDH1 vaccine in newly diagnosed glioma. On the study more broadly: Vaccinations were initiated 4-6 weeks following radiotherapy alone, or were given together with temozolomide cycles.

Time point: week 23, last vaccination. Vaccination comprised doses that each held 300 ug of mutant IDH1 20-mer peptide, plus topical imiquimod. Profiling relied on immunoSEQ multiplex PCR, and the TCRdb table lists in-frame clones only, not all of them. Here the sample spans about 33,000 clones, roughly 90% being singletons. A note on this clone: The antigen remains undetermined.

The CDR3 runs 14 residues. From germline, CDR1 is MNHEY and CDR2 SMNVEV (reference sequence). Trimming took 5 bases from V and 5 from J, leaving 15 bases between them. Sequenced material: PBMCs, taken from a glioma patient whose treatment included an IDH1 peptide vaccine. This chain uses TRBV27 with TRBJ2-5, with D uncertain. This clonotype was sampled from a man between 40 and 49 years old with glioma. The CDR3 here is CASSPWGSKETQYF. The CDR3 bases are TGTGCCAGCAGTCCCTGGGGATCGAAGGAGACCCAGTACTTC.